The text below deals with one T cell receptor (beta chain). Its antigen is as yet unknown. The CDR3 regions of TCR beta were amplified from RNA transcripts. HTBI primers were the set used in a first-round RT-PCR of the TCR CDR3. TCRdb fed the multiplex PCR reads into MiXCR, producing one record per CDR3 protein. The sample yields roughly 500,000 distinct CDR3 sequences, 20% to 25% seen once. These data are taken from a study of T cells in Graves' hyperthyroidism and ophthalmopathy. Findings and caveats of the study: Blood shared most expanded thyroid clonotypes above 0.001.

This TCR derives from a woman in her 70s with Graves' ophthalmopathy. Specimen: blood.

The CDR3 DNA reads TGTGCCTGGAGCACCGGGAGAAACACTGAAGCTTTCTTT. Translated, it gives CAWSTGRNTEAFF. This chain uses TRBV30 with TRBJ1-1, with D uncertain. V shed 3 bases and J shed 2 bases, with 10 bases lying between them. Germline CDR1 and CDR2: GTSNPN and SVGIG (reference sequence). CDR3 length: 13 residues. The whole variable domain, filled in from reference TRBV30 and TRBJ1-1, reads SQTIHQWPATLVQPVGSPLSLECTVEGTSNPNLYWYRQAAGRGLQLLFYSVGIGQISSEVPQNLSASRPQDRQFILSSKKLLLSDSGFYLCAWSTGRNTEAFFGQGTRLTVV.